The following is a T cell receptor (beta chain) sequence with its context. TCRdb keeps only in-frame clones here, not all; method: immunoSEQ multiplex PCR. Among about a million clones listed, about 80% were seen once. The entry originates in a study of shared clonotypes between healthy human individuals. What was sequenced was memory CD4+ T cells from PBMCs. Subset given: CD45RA-negative fraction. This receptor was taken from a man between 18 and 29 years old in good health. Some clones in this sample may be carry-over from other donors' samples.

Here the CDR3 DNA reads TGTGCCAGCAGTAAGGAACTCCCCTCAGGGGAGCAGTTCTTC. Residues: CASSKELPSGEQFF. The chain carries TRBV27 and TRBJ2-1, with D perhaps TRBD1 (5 bases). The CDR3 is 14 amino acids. Trimming left V 5 bases short and J 10 bases short, with 18 bases between. CDR1 MNHEY and CDR2 SMNVEV come from the germline V gene (reference sequence).